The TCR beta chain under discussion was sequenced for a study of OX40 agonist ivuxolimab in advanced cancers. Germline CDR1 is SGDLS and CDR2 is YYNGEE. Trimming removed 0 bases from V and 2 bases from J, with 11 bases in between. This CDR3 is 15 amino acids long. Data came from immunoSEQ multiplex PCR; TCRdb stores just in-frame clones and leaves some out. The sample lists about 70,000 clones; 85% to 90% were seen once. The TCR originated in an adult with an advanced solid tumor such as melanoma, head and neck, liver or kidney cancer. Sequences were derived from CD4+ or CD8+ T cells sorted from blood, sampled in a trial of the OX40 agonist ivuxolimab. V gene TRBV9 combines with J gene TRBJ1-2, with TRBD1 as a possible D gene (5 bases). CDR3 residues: CASSVAGTGNYGYTF. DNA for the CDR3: TGTGCCAGCAGCGTAGCTGGGACGGGGAACTATGGCTACACCTTC.